This T cell receptor beta chain appears in the sequencing data of a study of blood T cells in healthy people across ages. Study-wide findings and caveats: Researchers judged that diversity estimates from one million T cells fell short of true values. Greater diversity and more naive CD4+ cells were seen in long-lived donors than in aged donors.

Donors were systemically healthy Caucasian individuals from Russia aged about 6 to 90 years. The use of a sample-barcoded 5' primer and a J-beta primer mix characterized a second PCR of about 7 to 12 cycles. Researchers report that a template-switch adaptor with 12 random nucleotides tagged each cDNA molecule. TCRdb processed the 5' RACE reads anew with MiXCR; each CDR3 protein has one entry. The sample shows 550,000 to 650,000 distinct CDR3 sequences, around 31% of them seen only once. This CDR3 has 14 amino acids. Losses at the gene ends were 6 bases for V and 2 bases for J; bases not matched to a gene: 3. Germline V gene lookup returns CDR1 SNHLY and CDR2 FYNNEI. This clonotype occurred a few times. The antigen remains unidentified.

Sequencing was done on a sample of blood. The chain has TRBV2 and TRBJ2-2, with 7 bases aligning to TRBD1. The TCR sequence derives from a woman older than 75 in good health. The CDR3 sequence is CASRTGLNTGELFF. For the CDR3, the DNA is TGTGCCAGCAGGACAGGGTTAAACACCGGGGAGCTGTTTTTT.